The present T cell receptor (beta chain) was sequenced within a study of early T cells in non-severe SARS-CoV-2 infection. Study summary: Chains were not paired, and sequencing was done on bulk RNA from unsorted whole blood.

Researchers attached unique molecular identifiers to individual cDNA molecules. Using its own MiXCR run on the 5' RACE reads, TCRdb lists one record per CDR3 protein. The table has under 35,000 distinct CDR3 sequences, 5% to 6.5% seen once. This clonotype was counted many times. Its antigen is not known. The CDR3 is 17 amino acids. Germline values: CDR1 KGHSH, CDR2 LQKENI. V trimming: 2 bases; J trimming: 4 bases; junction bases outside the gene matches: 6. Study conclusions and caveats: Anti-spike CD8 responses were favored by VDJdb matching, which missed private and CD4 specificities.

The clonotype was recovered from an adult who was a healthcare worker with PCR-confirmed SARS-CoV-2 infection or an uninfected control (not recorded which). The chain carries TRBV18 and TRBJ2-1, with 12 nucleotides matching TRBD2. The material sequenced was whole blood. CDR3 DNA: TGTGCCAGCTCACCATTGGCACTAGCGGGAGGTTACAATGAGCAGTTCTTC. This translates into CASSPLALAGGYNEQFF.